This T cell receptor (beta chain) was documented in a study of T cell repertoires in cytomegalovirus infection. Study context: Public TCR beta signatures provided an indication of both CMV infection and a matching HLA type. Regarding the study as a whole: CMV-specific HLA-C-restricted TCR beta clonotypes dominated the ex vivo response. Summed frequency of public TCR beta families distinguished CMV carriers with the relevant HLA.

From germline, CDR1 is MGHRA and CDR2 YSYEKL. V was cut by 1 base and J by 5 bases, with 9 bases left in between. The CDR3 covers 14 residues. This clonotype turned up a few times. Antigen: not known. Using its own MiXCR run on the reads, TCRdb lists one record per CDR3 protein. The sample has about 740,000 distinct CDR3 sequences, 35% to 40% seen once. The sequence was collected from a human donor in good health (CMV status not recorded). Some clones in this sample may be carry-over from other donors' samples. Material: PBMCs. The chain has TRBV4-1 and TRBJ1-5; TRBD1 might be the D (5 bases). In DNA, the CDR3 is TGCGCCAGCAGCCAAGGGTCGGGGGATCAGCCCCAGCATTTT. Its translation is CASSQGSGDQPQHF.